A selection of T cell receptor beta chains follows, all from one sample in a study of blood T cells in healthy people across ages. TCRdb re-analysed the 5' RACE reads in MiXCR, keeping a single row per CDR3 protein. Here the sample spans about 1.6 million distinct CDR3 sequences, approximately 32% being singletons. The sequencing sample was made of blood. The source is a woman between 25 and 40 years old in good health. Both conserved end residues are part of each CDR3. Fields, in order: V gene, D gene, J gene, clone size, CDR3 protein, CDR3 DNA. D genes are given only for firm matches. Clone size, where shown, is once, few, many, or a class for clones that have expanded.

TRBV27	NA	TRBJ2-3	few	CASSLPRIPDTQYF	TGTGCCAGCAGTTTACCCCGGATTCCAGATACGCAGTATTTT
TRBV5-1	NA	TRBJ2-7	many	CASSLDAGTYEQYF	TGCGCCAGCAGCTTGGACGCAGGAACCTACGAGCAGTACTTC
TRBV20-1	NA	TRBJ2-7	NA	CSAGPGLTSYEQYF	TGCAGTGCTGGACCGGGACTGACCTCCTACGAGCAGTACTTC
TRBV5-1	NA	TRBJ2-2	once	CASKGSVGTGERFF	TGCGCCAGCAAGGGGTCAGTGGGGACCGGGGAGCGGTTTTTT
TRBV24-1	TRBD2	TRBJ2-1	NA	CATSDQTSLYNEQFF	TGTGCCACCAGTGATCAGACTAGCCTATACAATGAGCAGTTCTTC
TRBV4-2	TRBD2	TRBJ2-1	NA	CASSQASGDSYNEQFF	TGTGCCAGCAGCCAAGCTAGCGGCGATTCCTACAATGAGCAGTTCTTC
TRBV20-1	TRBD1	TRBJ2-7	NA	CSAEDREGFYEQYF	TGCAGTGCCGAGGACAGGGAAGGATTCTACGAGCAGTACTTC
TRBV6-2/TRBV6-3	NA	TRBJ2-5	NA	CACSPGQGLTEETQYF	TGTGCCTGCAGTCCCGGACAGGGACTAACCGAAGAGACCCAGTACTTC
TRBV7-9	NA	TRBJ2-3	many	CASSLAGGDTQYF	TGTGCCAGCAGCTTAGCGGGGGGTGATACGCAGTATTTT
TRBV5-1	TRBD2	TRBJ2-3	NA	CASSSGLAGVSTDTQYF	TGCGCCAGCAGCTCGGGACTAGCGGGAGTTAGCACAGATACGCAGTATTTT
TRBV6-1	TRBD2	TRBJ2-2	few	CASRPGTSGRGTGELFF	TGTGCCAGCAGGCCTGGGACTAGCGGGAGGGGTACCGGGGAGCTGTTTTTT
TRBV29-1	NA	TRBJ2-3	few	CSVARGEPDTQYF	TGCAGCGTTGCCAGGGGAGAGCCGGATACGCAGTATTTT
TRBV20-1	NA	TRBJ2-1	few	CSARRDYSSYNEQFF	TGCAGTGCCCGCCGAGACTATTCCTCCTACAATGAGCAGTTCTTC
TRBV18	TRBD2	TRBJ2-1	NA	CASSETGTKYYSEQFF	TGTGCCAGCTCAGAAACCGGGACTAAGTATTACAGTGAGCAGTTCTTC
TRBV29-1	TRBD2	TRBJ2-7	NA	CSVGGGLVYNEQYF	TGCAGCGTCGGTGGGGGACTAGTCTACAATGAGCAGTACTTC
TRBV2	TRBD1	TRBJ2-1	NA	CASSEVGQGVGGYNEQFF	TGTGCCAGCAGTGAAGTGGGACAGGGTGTGGGGGGATACAATGAGCAGTTCTTC
TRBV6-5	TRBD2	TRBJ2-7	NA	CASSYMSGINYEQYF	TGTGCCAGCAGTTACATGAGCGGGATAAACTACGAGCAGTACTTC
TRBV7-9	NA	TRBJ2-1	few	CASSLGQQNRRDYNEQFF	TGTGCCAGCAGCCTCGGACAGCAAAACCGAAGAGACTACAATGAGCAGTTCTTC
TRBV7-9	NA	TRBJ2-5	few	CASSLATRGQETQYF	TGTGCCAGCAGCTTAGCGACTAGGGGTCAAGAGACCCAGTACTTC
TRBV6-2/TRBV6-3	TRBD2	TRBJ2-5	NA	CASSYRLAGGRETQYF	TGTGCCAGCAGTTACAGGCTAGCGGGAGGTCGGGAGACCCAGTACTTC
TRBV9	NA	TRBJ2-6	NA	CASSIQLRSGANVLTF	TGTGCCAGCAGCATACAGCTACGCTCTGGGGCCAACGTCCTGACTTTC
TRBV20-1	NA	TRBJ2-1	many	CSASEQGNEQFF	TGCAGTGCTAGCGAACAGGGCAATGAGCAGTTCTTC